Reported below is one T cell receptor (beta chain). The antigen is unknown. Repertoires were generated with immunoSEQ multiplex PCR, while TCRdb's copy carries only in-frame clones and drops some. The data contain more than 900,000 clones, around 78% of them singletons. The sample belongs to a study of shared clonotypes between healthy human individuals. Study results and limitations: Generally, estimated richness proved larger in naive subsets than it did in memory subsets.

The CDR3 spans 11 residues. From germline, CDR1 is SNHLY and CDR2 FYNNEI. With 4 bases removed from V and 13 bases from J, the gap between germline ends came to 13 bases. The TCR comes from a man aged 18 to 29 in good health. Some clones in this sample may be carry-over from other donors' samples. This sequence joins TRBV2 and TRBJ2-5, with TRBD1 as a possible D gene (5 bases). Sequencing used memory CD4+ T cells from PBMCs. Described subset: CD45RA-negative fraction. CDR3 loop: CASSAAGPRYF. The CDR3 region has the DNA TGTGCCAGCAGTGCGGCAGGGCCGCGGTACTTC.